The present T cell receptor beta chain was sequenced within a study of cytomegalovirus exposure and HLA in healthy donors. 13 Jbeta primers and 60 Vbeta primers were used for the PCR. Assay used: immunoSEQ multiplex PCR; TCRdb lists only in-frame clones, some missing. The sample yields some 100,000 clones, about 70% seen once. This clone was counted only a few times. What was sequenced was PBMCs. This receptor was identified in a woman aged 70-85 years in good health and CMV-seropositive.

The chain's CDR3 is CASSEAGRLTDTQYF. The CDR3 bases are TGTGCCAGCAGTGAAGCCGGCAGGTTGACAGATACGCAGTATTTT. The J gene is TRBJ2-3, the V gene TRBV6-1; the D is unclear. Germline CDR1 reads MNHNS; CDR2 reads SASEGT. V was cut by 0 bases and J by 3 bases, with 10 bases left in between. This CDR3 contains 15 residues.